This entry lists 21 T cell receptor beta chains sequenced from one sample in a study of T cells in Graves' hyperthyroidism and ophthalmopathy. RNA transcripts gave rise to amplified TCR beta CDR3 regions. HTBI primers were the set used in a first-round RT-PCR of the TCR CDR3. TCRdb analysed the multiplex PCR reads with MiXCR anew, one entry per CDR3 protein. The sample records hundreds of thousands of distinct CDR3 sequences, around 13% being singletons. Sequencing input: blood. Receptor source: a woman in her fifties or sixties with Graves' ophthalmopathy.

The chain employs TRBV9 and TRBJ2-2; TRBD2 matches at 14 bases. The CDR3 has 16 residues. The ends lost 3 bases at V and 6 bases at J; junction bases unmatched: 4. CDR1 and CDR2 from the germline V gene are SGDLS and YYNGEE. DNA of the CDR3: TGTGCCAGCAGCGCCCGACTAGCGGGAGGGTCCGGGGAGCTGTTTTTT. Amino acids: CASSARLAGGSGELFF.

This clonotype appeared many times. The rearrangement links TRBV4-3 to TRBJ2-1; TRBD1 agrees at 9 bases. CDR1 is LGHNA and CDR2 is YSLEER in the germline V gene. This CDR3 is 15 amino acids long. V dropped 3 bases and J dropped 7; count of bases not matched to a gene: 7. The CDR3 nucleotides read TGCGCCAGCAGCCACCGGGACAGGGAGGGGAATGAGCAGTTCTTC. Protein: CASSHRDREGNEQFF.

The J gene is TRBJ1-6, the V gene TRBV28; D might be TRBD1 (5 bases). Germline V gives CDR1 MDHEN, CDR2 SYDVKM. Trimming shortened V by 10 bases and J by 7 bases, and 17 bases separated the two germline ends. CDR3 length equals 14 residues. In nucleotides, the CDR3 is TGTGCCACCATGGCCGGGACTCCGAATTCACCCCTCCACTTT. Translating gives CATMAGTPNSPLHF.

This clonotype appeared a few times. The rearrangement links TRBV30 to TRBJ2-1; 9 bases are a match to TRBD2. The CDR3 covers 15 residues. Germline V gene lookup returns CDR1 GTSNPN and CDR2 SVGIG (reference sequence). The V segment lost 3 bases and the J segment 4 bases; nucleotides outside the gene matches: 7. CDR3 amino acids: CAWSAGTSLYNEQFF. Written as DNA, the CDR3 is TGTGCCTGGAGCGCTGGGACTAGCCTTTACAATGAGCAGTTCTTC. Based on the CDR3 plus reference TRBV30 and TRBJ2-1, the full variable domain is SQTIHQWPATLVQPVGSPLSLECTVEGTSNPNLYWYRQAAGRGLQLLFYSVGIGQISSEVPQNLSASRPQDRQFILSSKKLLLSDSGFYLCAWSAGTSLYNEQFFGPGTRLTVL.

This clonotype was seen many times. This rearrangement joins TRBV6-1 to TRBJ2-7; 7 nucleotides match TRBD1. Germline V gene sequence: CDR1 MNHNS, CDR2 SASEGT. The V segment lost 5 bases and the J segment 5 bases; nucleotides outside the gene matches: 9. The CDR3 runs to 14 residues. As DNA, the CDR3 is TGTGCCAGCAGTCAAGACAGGGTTCGGGACGAGCAGTACTTC. This encodes CASSQDRVRDEQYF.

This clonotype turned up a few times. The rearrangement uses TRBV7-9 and TRBJ2-2; 7 bases map to TRBD2. The CDR3 consists of 16 residues. From germline, CDR1 is SEHNR and CDR2 FQNEAQ (reference sequence). V was clipped by 3 bases and J by 2 bases; unmatched bases: 6. The CDR3 reads CASSFHLAANTGELFF. Written as DNA, the CDR3 is TGTGCCAGCAGCTTTCACCTAGCGGCAAACACCGGGGAGCTGTTTTTT.

This clonotype was found many times. This chain links TRBV20-1 with TRBJ2-2; D might be TRBD1 (8 bases). The V gene lost 3 bases and the J gene lost 3 bases, with 23 bases spanning the gap. CDR1 and CDR2 from the germline V gene are DFQATT and SNEGSKA (reference sequence). CDR3 length equals 18 residues. The CDR3 DNA reads as TGCAGTGCTAGTAATCCAGCGGGGTCAGGGGGCGACACCGGGGAGCTGTTTTTT. It yields the protein CSASNPAGSGGDTGELFF.

This clonotype appeared a few times. The gene calls are TRBV5-1 and TRBJ2-3; 10 bases match TRBD2. The CDR3 loop spans 16 amino acids. In germline, CDR1 is SGHRS, CDR2 YFSETQ. V trimming: 3 bases; J trimming: 0 bases; junction bases outside the gene matches: 4. CDR3 residues: CASSSGLAPSTDTQYF. The DNA of the CDR3 is TGCGCCAGCAGCTCGGGACTAGCGCCTAGCACAGATACGCAGTATTTT.

A single count supports this clonotype. The chain combines TRBV15 with TRBJ1-5; a possible D gene is TRBD1 (6 bases). Trimming left V 1 base short and J 7 bases short, with 23 bases between. The CDR3 is 18 amino acids. CDR1 is LNHNV and CDR2 is YYDKDF in the germline V gene (reference sequence). The CDR3 here is CATSRVSEGVTFRQPQHF. The CDR3 bases are TGTGCCACCAGCAGAGTTTCGGAGGGGGTAACTTTCAGGCAGCCCCAGCATTTT.

In this sample, this clonotype turned up a few times. The chain uses TRBV4-2 and TRBJ2-7; a weak D match, TRBD1 (6 bases). The CDR3 has 14 residues. Between the trimmed V and J ends, which lost 1 base and 2 bases, there was a span of 9 bases. Germline V lookup: CDR1 LGHNA, CDR2 YNFKEQ. CDR3 nucleotides: TGTGCCAGCAGCCAAGTCACAGGGCCCTACGAGCAGTACTTC. Protein: CASSQVTGPYEQYF.

This clonotype was counted many times. The chain uses TRBV12-3 or TRBV12-4 and TRBJ1-1, with D possibly matching TRBD1 (5 bases). Trimming removed 6 bases from V and 2 bases from J, with 19 bases in between. The CDR3 has 16 residues. The CDR3 is CASSPVGGTGNTEAFF. Here the CDR3 DNA reads TGTGCCAGCAGCCCCGTTGGGGGGACGGGAAACACTGAAGCTTTCTTT.

This chain uses TRBV4-2 with TRBJ2-1; D remains ambiguous. From germline, CDR1 is LGHNA and CDR2 YNFKEQ. Trimming took 0 bases from V and 7 from J, leaving 13 bases between them. There are 15 residues in the CDR3. CDR3: CASSQEGGLWNEQFF. DNA of the CDR3: TGTGCCAGCAGCCAAGAAGGTGGGCTATGGAATGAGCAGTTCTTC.

At least ten counts were recorded for this clonotype. The chain is built from TRBV3-1 and TRBJ2-7; D unclear. Trimming cost V 4 bases and J 0 bases, with 10 bases left between them. This CDR3 comprises 14 residues. Per germline, CDR1 LGHDT and CDR2 YNNKEL (reference sequence). The CDR3 nucleotides read TGTGCCAGCAGCCCTAGAATCAACTCCTACGAGCAGTACTTC. Its protein is CASSPRINSYEQYF.

DNA of the CDR3: TGTGCCAGCAGCCAAGATCGTACTAGCAGGGAGACCCAGTACTTC. Amino acids: CASSQDRTSRETQYF. This sequence joins TRBV4-2 and TRBJ2-5; TRBD2 might be the D (6 bases). Trimming cost V 0 bases and J 5 bases, with 13 bases left between them. Germline CDR1 reads LGHNA; CDR2 reads YNFKEQ. There are 15 residues in the CDR3.

The table lists this clonotype with a few counts. The chain couples TRBV6-1 to TRBJ2-1; D uncertain. The V gene lost 7 bases and the J gene lost 8 bases, with 18 bases spanning the gap. The length of the CDR3 is 14 residues. Per germline, CDR1 MNHNS and CDR2 SASEGT. The DNA for the CDR3 is TGTGCCAGCATATCAGCGTTGAAATCGCATGAGCAGTTCTTC. This sequence encodes CASISALKSHEQFF.

The sample holds many counts of this clonotype. CDR3 nucleotides: TGTGCCAGCAGCCACCACAAGTATGGCTACACCTTC. The encoded protein is CASSHHKYGYTF. The gene calls are TRBV6-2 or TRBV6-3 and TRBJ1-2; D uncertain. Germline values: CDR1 MNHEY, CDR2 SVGEGT. CDR3 length equals 12 residues. Trimming shortened V by 6 bases and J by 5 bases, and 10 bases separated the two germline ends.

This clonotype was seen repeatedly, ten times or more. The chain combines TRBV3-1 with TRBJ1-6, with D possibly TRBD1 on 5 matching bases. V was cut by 1 base and J by 9 bases, with 25 bases left in between. This CDR3 is built from 19 residues. Germline V gives CDR1 LGHDT, CDR2 YNNKEL (reference sequence). The chain's CDR3 is CASSQGQGRRGRLTSPLHF. CDR3 coding DNA: TGTGCCAGCAGCCAAGGGCAGGGAAGGAGAGGAAGACTTACTTCACCCCTCCACTTT. Variable domain in full (rest from reference TRBV3-1 and TRBJ1-6): DTAVSQTPKYLVTQMGNDKSIKCEQNLGHDTMYWYKQDSKKFLKIMFSYNNKELIINETVPNRFSPKSPDKAHLNLHINSLELGDSAVYFCASSQGQGRRGRLTSPLHFGNGTRLTVT.

The chain has TRBV6-5 and TRBJ1-5; D not resolved. Germline CDR1 is MNHEY and CDR2 is SVGAGI. This CDR3 is 13 amino acids long. Trimming took off 0 bases at V and 4 bases at J, with 4 bases between the two ends. The CDR3 region has the DNA TGTGCCAGCAGTTACTCGCCTAATCAGCCCCAGCATTTT. It yields the protein CASSYSPNQPQHF.

Ten or more counts support this clonotype. J is TRBJ2-1 and V is TRBV28, with 11 bases aligning to TRBD2. The germline CDR1 and CDR2 sequences are MDHEN and SYDVKM. CDR3 length: 19 amino acids. With V trimmed by 6 bases and J by 5 bases, 18 bases remained unmatched. DNA of the CDR3: TGTGCCAGCAGCAACCTGAAGGTGAGGGGACTAGCGGAAAACAATGAGCAGTTCTTC. Amino acids: CASSNLKVRGLAENNEQFF.

Many counts were recorded for this clonotype. The genes are TRBV27 and TRBJ2-3; a possible D gene is TRBD2 (6 bases). Trimming removed 8 bases at V and 8 bases at J, with 26 bases between. CDR1 is MNHEY and CDR2 is SMNVEV in the germline V gene (reference sequence). This CDR3 is 16 amino acids long. As DNA, the CDR3 is TGTGCCAGCCGACCCCAAGTAGCGGTATTACAGATTACGCAGTATTTT. It specifies CASRPQVAVLQITQYF.

This clonotype was found many times. This rearrangement joins TRBV7-8 to TRBJ2-1, with D unresolved. The CDR3 contains 16 residues. Germline V lookup: CDR1 SGHVS, CDR2 FQNEAQ. V lost 5 bases, J lost 0 bases, and 14 bases lay in between. CDR3 sequence: CASSTTRRGSYNEQFF. DNA of the CDR3: TGTGCCAGCAGCACGACCCGACGAGGCTCCTACAATGAGCAGTTCTTC.